This T cell receptor beta chain was recovered during a study of T cells in Graves' hyperthyroidism and ophthalmopathy. Authors of the study amplified TCR beta CDR3 regions from RNA transcripts. First-round RT-PCR with HTBI primers amplified the TCR CDR3 region. TCRdb fed the multiplex PCR reads into MiXCR, producing one record per CDR3 protein. The sample shows approximately 560,000 distinct CDR3 sequences, under 60% of them seen only once. This CDR3 region has 13 residues. From germline, CDR1 is SQVTM and CDR2 ANQGSEA. V was shortened by 8 bases and J by 0 bases, with 13 bases between the two germline ends.

This sequence was found in a woman between 18 and 29 years old with Graves' hyperthyroidism. The chain uses TRBV29-1 and TRBJ1-1; D ambiguous. Sequencing was done on a sample of peripheral blood or thyroid tissue (not recorded which). The CDR3 protein is CSLAPSLNTEAFF. The CDR3 DNA sequence: TGCAGCTTGGCCCCCAGTCTGAACACTGAAGCTTTCTTT.